Below, one TCR beta chain is given with its context. Germline trimming cut 3 bases from V and 4 bases from J; bases unmatched to any gene: 3. This CDR3 has 14 amino acids. In germline, CDR1 is MDHEN, CDR2 SYDVKM. This sample is drawn from a study of blood T cell repertoires in COVID-19. Sequenced by immunoSEQ multiplex PCR; TCRdb stores in-frame clones only, minus some. The table has 200,000 to 250,000 clones, roughly 90% seen once. Sample: PBMCs or T cells enriched from blood (not recorded which). The clonotype originates from a woman in her thirties who had recovered from COVID-19. The V and J genes are TRBV28 and TRBJ1-2, with TRBD1 matching over 9 bases. CDR3: CASSFGDRVYGYTF. The CDR3 nucleotides read TGTGCCAGCAGTTTTGGGGACAGGGTCTATGGCTACACCTTC.